This entry lists 26 T cell receptor beta chains sequenced from one sample in a study of tumor T cells in aggressive B-cell lymphoma. Here immunoSEQ multiplex PCR was the method, and the copy in TCRdb shows in-frame clones only, minus some. Here the sample spans over 3,000 clones, 85% being singletons. Specimen: tumor tissue. The origin of the receptors is an adult with diffuse large B cell lymphoma.

This clone was counted only a few times. The V and J genes are TRBV29-1 and TRBJ1-5; 8 bases match TRBD1. This CDR3 comprises 14 residues. Germline V gene data show CDR1 as SQVTM and CDR2 as ANQGSEA. Unmatched junction bases numbered 8, after V lost 6 bases and J lost 4 bases. In DNA, the CDR3 is TGCAGCGTCGGGCAACAGGGGGGTAATCAGCCCCAGCATTTT. Protein sequence: CSVGQQGGNQPQHF.

This rearrangement joins TRBV5-5 to TRBJ2-5; 11 bases align to TRBD1. Germline CDR1 reads SGHKS; CDR2 reads YYEKEE (reference sequence). Germline trimming cut 1 base from V and 5 bases from J; bases unmatched to any gene: 4. The CDR3 contains 15 residues. Here the CDR3 DNA reads TGTGCCAGCAGCTTGCCAGGACAGGGGGCTGAGACCCAGTACTTC. It is translated as CASSLPGQGAETQYF. The variable domain in full, with the rest retrieved from reference TRBV5-5 and TRBJ2-5, is DAGVTQSPTHLIKTRGQQVTLRCSPISGHKSVSWYQQVLGQGPQFIFQYYEKEERGRGNFPDRFSARQFPNYSSELNVNALLLGDSALYLCASSLPGQGAETQYFGPGTRLLVL.

The genes are TRBV27 and TRBJ1-1, with a possible D match to TRBD1 (5 bases). CDR1 MNHEY and CDR2 SMNVEV come from the germline V gene (reference sequence). V dropped 2 bases and J dropped 5 bases, with 12 bases sitting between them. This CDR3 spans 14 amino acids. The CDR3: CASSLAGRLTEAFF. The CDR3 region has the DNA TGTGCCAGCAGTTTAGCGGGGCGCCTGACTGAAGCTTTCTTT.

The chain combines TRBV11-2 with TRBJ2-5, with TRBD2 matching over 7 bases. Germline CDR1 SGHAT, CDR2 FQNNGV. After removal of 5 bases from V and 5 bases from J, the junction contained 14 bases not matched to a gene. The CDR3 sequence is 16 residues long. The CDR3 sequence: CASSPSRGWGGETQYF. The DNA of the CDR3 is TGTGCCAGCAGCCCCTCGCGGGGGTGGGGAGGGGAGACCCAGTACTTC.

V is TRBV13 and J is TRBJ1-6, with D hard to call. Germline CDR1 is PRHDT and CDR2 is FYEKMQ (reference sequence). V gave up 4 bases and J gave up 7 bases, with 14 bases separating them. This CDR3 region has 15 residues. CDR3 residues: CASSSGDSGNSPLHF. The CDR3 DNA follows: TGTGCCAGCAGCTCCGGGGATTCTGGGAATTCACCCCTCCACTTT.

This clone was observed once. The chain combines TRBV5-3 with TRBJ2-1, with 8 bases matching TRBD1. TRBV5-3 is marked as an open reading frame, function uncertain. The CDR3 has 15 amino acids. V lost 4 bases and J lost 4; bases outside the gene matches: 7. CDR3 residues: CARSARTGLYNEQFF. The CDR3 nucleotides read TGTGCCAGAAGCGCCCGGACAGGGCTTTACAATGAGCAGTTCTTC.

The genes are TRBV18 and TRBJ1-2; maybe TRBD1 (5 bases). The germline gives CDR1 KGHSH, CDR2 LQKENI. This CDR3 is 16 amino acids long. Trimming stripped 0 bases from V and 8 bases from J, with 19 bases between. The CDR3 spells CASSPPGSGDYMGYTF. The DNA for the CDR3 is TGTGCCAGCTCACCACCGGGGAGTGGGGACTATATGGGCTACACCTTC.

In its sample, this clone was seen once. The chain links TRBV20-1 to TRBJ2-5; D call uncertain. Looked up from germline, CDR1 is DFQATT and CDR2 is SNEGSKA (reference sequence). The CDR3 spans 10 residues. V lost 5 bases, J lost 7 bases, and 8 bases lay in between. The CDR3 DNA reads as TGCAGTGCTGGCATTGGGACCCAGTACTTC. Translation: CSAGIGTQYF.

The rearrangement uses TRBV18 and TRBJ1-5; weak D call: TRBD1 (5 bases). Germline CDR1 KGHSH, CDR2 LQKENI. Trimming removed 3 bases from V and 1 base from J, with 7 bases in between. This CDR3 has 14 residues. CDR3 sequence reads: CASSPDNSNQPQHF. The CDR3 DNA reads TGTGCCAGCTCACCGGACAACAGCAATCAGCCCCAGCATTTT.

This sequence joins TRBV30 and TRBJ1-1; 12 bases align to TRBD1. The CDR3 sequence is 18 residues long. The trim removed 2 bases at V and 0 bases at J, leaving 10 bases unmatched. Germline V gene lookup returns CDR1 GTSNPN and CDR2 SVGIG (reference sequence). This CDR3 reads CAWSSASGTGGLNTEAFF. In DNA, the CDR3 is TGTGCCTGGAGTTCCGCTTCCGGGACAGGGGGCTTGAACACTGAAGCTTTCTTT. Complete variable domain (other parts from reference TRBV30 and TRBJ1-1): SQTIHQWPATLVQPVGSPLSLECTVEGTSNPNLYWYRQAAGRGLQLLFYSVGIGQISSEVPQNLSASRPQDRQFILSSKKLLLSDSGFYLCAWSSASGTGGLNTEAFFGQGTRLTVV.

This clone came up a few times. This chain links TRBV15 with TRBJ2-7, with D hard to call. This CDR3 contains 16 residues. With 4 bases removed from V and 3 bases from J, the gap between germline ends came to 19 bases. CDR1 LNHNV and CDR2 YYDKDF come from the germline V gene (reference sequence). CDR3 region: CATSTQIGVGNYEQYF. Written as DNA, the CDR3 is TGTGCCACCAGCACCCAGATTGGAGTCGGCAACTACGAGCAGTACTTC.

The chain carries TRBV11-3 and TRBJ2-1; 9 bases line up with TRBD2. Germline values: CDR1 SGHNT, CDR2 YENEEA. The ends lost 5 bases at V and 2 bases at J; junction bases unmatched: 10. This CDR3 region has 17 residues. CDR3 sequence: CASSPAGTSMTYNEQFF. Written as DNA, the CDR3 is TGTGCCAGCAGCCCTGCCGGGACTAGCATGACCTACAATGAGCAGTTCTTC.

This clone appeared once. This chain joins TRBV27 and TRBJ2-2; TRBD1 agrees at 11 bases. Germline values: CDR1 MNHEY, CDR2 SMNVEV (reference sequence). The CDR3 is 18 residues long. V was pared by 6 bases and J by 2 bases, with 11 bases of the junction left unmatched. The CDR3 sequence: CASRPLPDRGPNTGELFF. The CDR3 DNA reads TGTGCCAGCAGACCTCTACCGGACAGGGGGCCAAACACCGGGGAGCTGTTTTTT.

The gene calls are TRBV11-3 and TRBJ2-1; maybe TRBD2 (5 bases). Trimming pared 0 bases from V and 4 bases from J, leaving 7 bases between. Germline-derived CDR1 and CDR2 are SGHNT and YENEEA. CDR3 length: 14 residues. This CDR3 reads CASSLDSGYNEQFF. The DNA of the CDR3 is TGTGCCAGCAGCTTAGATTCGGGATACAATGAGCAGTTCTTC.

The genes are TRBV28 and TRBJ1-1; TRBD1 might be the D (5 bases). This CDR3 has 16 amino acids. V shed 4 bases and J shed 1 base, with 16 bases lying between them. From germline, CDR1 is MDHEN and CDR2 SYDVKM. The CDR3 region is CASSSPRQTRNTEAFF. CDR3 DNA sequence: TGTGCCAGCAGTTCTCCCCGACAGACCCGGAACACTGAAGCTTTCTTT.

This clone was seen a handful of times. The V gene is TRBV19, the J gene TRBJ1-1, with D unresolved. The CDR3 covers 15 residues. Germline V CDR1 and CDR2: LNHDA, SQIVND (reference sequence). Trimming took off 5 bases at V and 1 base at J, with 14 bases between the two ends. The CDR3 sequence is CASSALEAANTEAFF. For the CDR3, the DNA is TGTGCCAGTAGTGCACTCGAGGCCGCGAACACTGAAGCTTTCTTT.

In its sample, this clone was seen once. This chain connects TRBV19 to TRBJ1-1, with 7 bases aligning to TRBD1. This CDR3 is built from 16 residues. Germline V CDR1 and CDR2: LNHDA, SQIVND (reference sequence). The V gene end was trimmed by 9 bases and the J gene end by 5 bases; junction bases not matched to a gene: 18. The CDR3 DNA follows: TGTGCCAGCGGGGTTTTGGGACAGCGGGGGACGACTGAAGCTTTCTTT. Translation gives CASGVLGQRGTTEAFF.

The CDR3 DNA sequence: TGTGCCAGCAGCTTGGGGACTAGCGCCTACAATGAGCAGTTCTTC. This gives the protein CASSLGTSAYNEQFF. J is TRBJ2-1 and V is TRBV5-6; 9 positions match TRBD2. This CDR3 spans 15 amino acids. J was trimmed by 2 bases and V by 0 bases; bases with no gene match: 0. Per the germline V gene, CDR1 is SGHDT and CDR2 is YYEEEE.

This chain connects TRBV6-5 to TRBJ2-6; a weak D match, TRBD2 (5 bases). Trimming pared 0 bases from V and 0 bases from J, leaving 6 bases between. The CDR3 has 16 residues. Per germline, CDR1 MNHEY and CDR2 SVGAGI. The CDR3 spells CASSYSRGSGANVLTF. CDR3 DNA: TGTGCCAGCAGTTACTCTCGGGGCTCTGGGGCCAACGTCCTGACTTTC.

CDR3 residues: CASSPRDRKTEAFF. DNA of the CDR3: TGCGCCAGCAGCCCTCGAGACAGAAAGACTGAAGCTTTCTTT. V gene TRBV5-1 combines with J gene TRBJ1-1; D might be TRBD1 (5 bases). The V gene lost 4 bases and the J gene lost 5 bases, with 15 bases spanning the gap. Germline assignment: CDR1 SGHRS and CDR2 YFSETQ. The CDR3 sequence is 14 residues long.

This chain connects TRBV25-1 to TRBJ1-1; TRBD1 matches 8 bases. CDR3 length: 14 residues. CDR1 and CDR2 (germline): MGHDK, SYGVNS. V was pared by 1 base and J by 5 bases, with 3 bases of the junction left unmatched. The CDR3 region has the DNA TGTGCCAGCAGTGAATTAGACAGGGGTACTGAAGCTTTCTTT. Translated: CASSELDRGTEAFF.

The rearrangement links TRBV18 to TRBJ1-4; D unclear. CDR1 and CDR2 from the germline V gene are KGHSH and LQKENI. The CDR3 sequence is 16 residues long. V was shortened by 3 bases and J by 0 bases, with 11 bases between the two germline ends. The CDR3 region is CASSPDRVATNEKLFF. CDR3 in DNA: TGTGCCAGCTCACCCGACCGGGTCGCAACTAATGAAAAACTGTTTTTT.

The chain uses TRBV29-1 and TRBJ1-2, with D tentatively TRBD1 (5 bases). CDR1 and CDR2 (germline): SQVTM, ANQGSEA. The CDR3 sequence is 12 residues long. V was shortened by 6 bases and J by 4 bases, with 12 bases between the two germline ends. CDR3: CSVGPRTYGYTF. Written as DNA, the CDR3 is TGCAGCGTGGGGCCTCGGACCTATGGCTACACCTTC.

The chain uses TRBV10-3 and TRBJ1-2; 7 nucleotides match TRBD1. The CDR3 totals 14 residues. CDR1 ENHRY and CDR2 SYGVKD come from the germline V gene. With V trimmed by 9 bases and J by 6 bases, 13 bases remained unmatched. The CDR3 DNA sequence: TGTGCCATGAACACGCCCGGGACAGAAAATGGCTACACCTTC. This codes for CAMNTPGTENGYTF.

V and J are TRBV7-2 and TRBJ2-5; a weak D match, TRBD2 (6 bases). Germline CDR1 SGHTA, CDR2 FQGNSA. The CDR3 contains 15 residues. The germline V and J ends were trimmed by 5 bases and 6 bases, with 19 bases remaining between them. CDR3 in DNA: TGTGCCAGCAGCCGACCCCGAGGAGGGGTGAAGACCCAGTACTTC. Residues: CASSRPRGGVKTQYF. The full variable domain, rest sourced from reference TRBV7-2 and TRBJ2-5, is GAGVSQSPSNKVTEKGKDVELRCDPISGHTALYWYRQSLGQGLEFLIYFQGNSAPDKSGLPSDRFSAERTGGSVSTLTIQRTQQEDSAVYLCASSRPRGGVKTQYFGPGTRLLVL.

This chain uses TRBV11-3 with TRBJ2-3; TRBD1 matches at 10 bases. The CDR3 is 15 amino acids. Germline CDR1 SGHNT, CDR2 YENEEA. V trimming: 5 bases; J trimming: 6 bases; junction bases outside the gene matches: 8. CDR3 loop: CASSPGTGDRDTQYF. The CDR3 bases are TGTGCCAGCAGCCCCGGGACAGGGGACAGGGATACGCAGTATTTT.